Presented here are 27 T cell receptor beta chains from one specimen sequenced in a study of tumor and adjacent non-tumor tissue in lung cancer. The library came from three nested PCR rounds adapted from ARM-PCR protocols. MiXCR, applied by TCRdb to the multiplex PCR reads, yields one record per CDR3 protein. The data show approximately 79,000 distinct CDR3 sequences, approximately 82% seen once. RNA was extracted from bulk tissue without any cell sorting. This non-tumor lung sample came from over 3 cm beyond the tumor edge. Sequencing was carried out using distant non-tumor lung tissue. The receptors were gathered from a man aged 65-85 years with non-small cell lung cancer.

Details on this clonotype: Possible read error: a much larger clone is one base away. This chain uses TRBV28 with TRBJ2-7; no clear D gene. Germline assignment: CDR1 MDHEN and CDR2 SYDVKM. The CDR3 spans 14 residues. Written as DNA, the CDR3 is TGTACCAGCAGTTTAGGCACTACCCTATACGAGCAGTACTTC. The encoded protein is CTSSLGTTLYEQYF.

In nucleotides, the CDR3 is TGTGCCAGCATAACGACAGGAAGGGAAAAACTGTTTTTT. It translates to CASITTGREKLFF. This chain connects TRBV14 to TRBJ1-4; D possibly corresponds to TRBD1 (6 bases). This CDR3 comprises 13 residues. Trimming took 7 bases from V and 8 from J, leaving 14 bases between them. Germline V CDR1 and CDR2: SGHDN, FVKESK.

Comments on this clonotype: Germline is not matched at one junction end, which may reflect a read error. This sequence joins TRBV4-2 and TRBJ2-1, with 7 bases aligning to TRBD2. Germline V gives CDR1 LGHNA, CDR2 YNFKEQ. The CDR3 has 15 amino acids. The CDR3 coding sequence is TGTGCCAGCAGCCACGTGCGCGGGAGCGACGATGAGCAATTCTTC. It yields the protein CASSHVRGSDDEQFF.

Turning to this clonotype: At one end, the junction sequence differs from germline, possibly due to a read error. This rearrangement joins TRBV10-3 to TRBJ2-7, with a weak D call TRBD1 (5 bases). Germline assignment: CDR1 ENHRY and CDR2 SYGVKD. The CDR3 spans 15 residues. This CDR3 reads CAISEPDQGRVEQYF. In DNA, the CDR3 is TGTGCCATCAGTGAACCAGATCAAGGCAGGGTCGAGCAATACTTC.

The rearrangement links TRBV6-5 to TRBJ2-7; 7 nucleotides align to TRBD2. The CDR3 extends over 18 amino acids. CDR1 and CDR2 (germline): MNHEY, SVGAGI. After removal of 0 bases from V and 7 bases from J, the junction contained 18 bases not matched to a gene. The CDR3 region is CASSYSGPAGPPGSEQYF. The CDR3 bases are TGTGCCAGCAGTTACTCTGGGCCAGCGGGACCCCCAGGGTCAGAGCAGTACTTC.

The rearrangement uses TRBV11-3 and TRBJ2-3; D remains ambiguous. The CDR3 runs 15 residues. The V end lost 7 bases, the J end lost 12 bases, and 26 bases lay between the germline ends. Per germline, CDR1 SGHNT and CDR2 YENEEA. Here the CDR3 DNA reads TGTGCCAGCACCAGTCGTGAAGTAAGCAAAGAAACCCAGTATTTT. Translating gives CASTSREVSKETQYF.

The sample holds a few counts of this clonotype. The chain recombines TRBV29-1 with TRBJ2-5; D is possibly TRBD1 (6 bases). V lost 7 bases, J lost 3 bases, and 15 bases lay in between. CDR1 SQVTM and CDR2 ANQGSEA come from the germline V gene. There are 13 residues in the CDR3. The CDR3: CSEADRIEETQYF. The CDR3 DNA reads TGCAGCGAGGCCGACAGGATCGAAGAGACCCAGTACTTC.

As regards this clonotype: Possible read error: a much larger clone is one base away. The chain couples TRBV6-5 to TRBJ2-3; D is ambiguous. This CDR3 is built from 14 residues. V lost 4 bases and J 4 bases, leaving 12 bases between the germline ends. From germline, CDR1 is MNHEY and CDR2 SVGAGI. CDR3 residues: CASSFLLFPDTQYF. CDR3 bases: TGTGCCAGCAGTTTCCTCCTTTTCCCAGATACGCAGTATTTT.

This clonotype has at least ten counts. Here the CDR3 DNA reads TGTGCCAGCAGTTTTAAGGGGTACGAGCAGTACTTC. Its translation is CASSFKGYEQYF. This chain links TRBV28 with TRBJ2-7; a weak D match, TRBD1 (5 bases). CDR3 length equals 12 residues. V was cut by 3 bases and J by 4 bases, with 7 bases left in between. CDR1 and CDR2 (germline): MDHEN, SYDVKM.

Concerning this clonotype itself: One junction end disagrees with the germline gene, perhaps due to a read error. J is TRBJ2-1 and V is TRBV4-3; D uncertain. This CDR3 contains 14 residues. Per the germline V gene, CDR1 is LGHNA and CDR2 is YSLEER. The CDR3, as DNA: TGCGCCAGCAGTCAAGATTTTGGGCTGAATAAGAAGTTCTTC. It translates to CASSQDFGLNKKFF.

This clonotype was counted between two and nine times. A read error is possible here, since a much larger clone lies one base away. The chain carries TRBV4-2 and TRBJ1-5, with a tentative D call TRBD1 (5 bases). V lost 2 bases to trimming and J lost 3 bases, with 11 bases between them. The CDR3 extends over 15 amino acids. Germline V gene data show CDR1 as LGHNA and CDR2 as YNFKEQ. CDR3 sequence reads: CASSQNWGSNQPQHF. The CDR3 DNA is TGTGCCAGCAGCCAAAATTGGGGGTCCAATCAGCCCCAGCATTTT.

For this clonotype: One end of the junction is discordant with germline, which a read error may explain. This rearrangement joins TRBV5-6 to TRBJ2-5; D possibly corresponds to TRBD2 (6 bases). The end of the DNA is better explained by TRBJ2-1, so the J call may be wrong. The germline gives CDR1 SGHDT, CDR2 YYEEEE. This CDR3 region has 16 residues. In DNA form, the CDR3 reads TGTGTCAGCAGTCGTTCCATTACCGACAGAGTAGGGACTCAGTTCTTC. It codes for CVSSRSITDRVGTQFF.

With regard to this clonotype: This is likely a read error, given that the CDR3 carries no conserved phenylalanine or tryptophan at its end. V is TRBV12-3 or TRBV12-4 and J is TRBJ1-3; 9 bases map to TRBD1. This CDR3 region has 18 residues. The CDR3 DNA reads as TGCGCCACCAGTCGTCCCGGGACAGGGATCGGCTCTGGAAACACCATATATTAT. It is translated as CATSRPGTGIGSGNTIYY.

For this clonotype: Because it lacks the conserved phenylalanine or tryptophan at the end, this CDR3 is likely a read error. The rearrangement joins TRBV20-1 to TRBJ2-3; TRBD1 matches 10 bases. The CDR3 extends over 15 amino acids. From germline, CDR1 is DFQATT and CDR2 SNEGSKA (reference sequence). V was pared by 4 bases and J by 4 bases, with 8 bases of the junction left unmatched. The CDR3 reads CSAKIGQGVPDTQYY. CDR3 DNA sequence: TGCAGTGCTAAGATCGGACAGGGGGTCCCAGATACGCAGTATTAT.

The chain carries TRBV6-2 or TRBV6-3 and TRBJ1-1; D perhaps matches TRBD1 (6 bases). This CDR3 is 15 amino acids long. Germline lookup yields CDR1 MNHEY and CDR2 SVGEGT. CDR3 loop: CASRPFVGQRRERFF. CDR3 in DNA: TGTGCTAGCCGACCTTTTGTGGGACAAAGAAGAGAACGTTTCTTT.

A single count supports this clonotype. The gene calls are TRBV24-1 and TRBJ2-1, with TRBD2 identical over 9 bases. The CDR3 runs 17 residues. The V and J ends lost 1 base and 7 bases, in that order; junction bases with no gene match: 10. CDR1 and CDR2 (germline): KGHDR, SFDVKD. The CDR3 sequence is CATSDFISASGINEQFF. Written as DNA, the CDR3 is TGTGCCACCAGTGATTTTATCTCGGCTAGCGGGATAAATGAGCAGTTCTTC.

Of note for this clonotype: In this CDR3 the conserved last residue, phenylalanine or tryptophan, is missing, so a read error is likely. The V call is TRBV30, the J call TRBJ1-1; no clear D gene. The CDR3 is made up of 13 amino acids. CDR1 is GTSNPN, CDR2 SVGIG, per germline (reference sequence). The CDR3, as DNA: TGTGCCTGGATGGATGGGATGAACTCTGAAGCTTTCCTT. Amino acid sequence: CAWMDGMNSEAFL.

Details on this clonotype: An end of the junction differs from the germline gene, which may be a read error. The chain carries TRBV12-3 or TRBV12-4 and TRBJ1-6; weak D call: TRBD1 (6 bases). This CDR3 has 14 amino acids. The CDR3 region has the DNA TGTTTCAGCACCCTAGGGGGGTTTAATTCACCCTTCCACTTT. Protein product: CFSTLGGFNSPFHF.

About this clonotype itself: The limits of the CDR3 on the DNA are not certain, so only TCRdb's listed CDR3 is given. This chain links TRBV5-8 with TRBJ1-1; TRBD1 was called by the table and not checked on the DNA. The CDR3 spans 14 amino acids, including both terminal residues. CDR1 and CDR2 from the germline V gene are SGHTS and YDEGEE. The CDR3 protein is CARSFLLGLTEAFF.

In the case of this clonotype: At one end, the junction sequence differs from germline, possibly due to a read error. This chain connects TRBV12-3 or TRBV12-4 to TRBJ2-7, with 11 nucleotides matching TRBD1. The CDR3 extends over 13 amino acids. The CDR3 DNA is TGTGCCAGCAGACGGACAGGGGGCGGCAAGCAGGACTTC. This codes for CASRRTGGGKQDF.

Concerning this clonotype: Relative to the germline gene, one junction end is altered; a read error may explain this. The CDR3 is CASSPRSARELSTNEKLLF. Written as DNA, the CDR3 is TGCGCCAGCAGCCCCCGGTCGGCACGGGAACTTTCAACTAATGAAAAACTGTTATTT. The V gene is TRBV4-1, the J gene TRBJ1-4; D not certain. CDR3 size: 19 residues. CDR1 MGHRA and CDR2 YSYEKL come from the germline V gene.

This clonotype has at least ten counts. At one end the junction does not follow the germline gene, possibly because of a read error. The chain recombines TRBV6-2 or TRBV6-3 with TRBJ2-3, with D possibly matching TRBD2 (5 bases). The CDR3 has 10 residues. CDR1 MNHEY and CDR2 SVGEGT come from the germline V gene. The CDR3 spells CASGADKQYF. As DNA, the CDR3 is TGTGCCAGCGGAGCGGATAAGCAGTATTTT.

This clonotype has more than one count but fewer than ten. The junction and the germline gene differ at one end; a read error may be behind it. The chain combines TRBV14 with TRBJ2-3; possibly TRBD2 for D (6 bases). The CDR3 totals 16 residues. CDR1 is SGHDN and CDR2 is FVKESK in the germline V gene. Here the CDR3 DNA reads TGTGCCATCAGCCCGACACCGGGAGTTTTCCAAGATACGCAGTATTTT. Encoded protein: CAISPTPGVFQDTQYF.

Note on this clonotype: It is likely a read error, because the conserved phenylalanine at the end of the CDR3 is missing. This chain joins TRBV20-1 and TRBJ1-4, with 7 positions matching TRBD1. V lost 7 bases to trimming and J lost 11 bases; unmatched junction nucleotides: 13. The CDR3 length is 13 residues. Germline values: CDR1 DFQATT, CDR2 SNEGSKA (reference sequence). CDR3 nucleotide sequence: TGCAGTGATACAGAATCTTCGGGACAGAAACTGTTTTAT. Translated, it gives CSDTESSGQKLFY.

A note on this clonotype: Just one base apart from a much larger clone, this may be a read error. The V gene is TRBV12-3 or TRBV12-4, the J gene TRBJ2-2; D is undetermined. V lost 5 bases and J lost 2, with 12 bases in between. This CDR3 spans 15 amino acids. The CDR3 sequence: CASSMYSTNTGELFF. CDR3 nucleotides: TGTGCCAGCAGTATGTACAGCACCAACACCGGGGAGCTGTTTTTT.

The chain employs TRBV6-5 and TRBJ1-1; perhaps TRBD1 as D (5 bases). Per the germline V gene, CDR1 is MNHEY and CDR2 is SVGAGI. The CDR3 is 16 amino acids. The CDR3 region is CVSRPDMGLGDTEAFF. CDR3 DNA: TGTGTTAGCAGACCTGATATGGGACTTGGGGACACTGAAGCTTTCTTT.

With regard to this clonotype: The junction does not match germline at one end; this may be a read error. V gene TRBV5-5 combines with J gene TRBJ1-2, with 8 bases fitting TRBD1. The CDR3 sequence is 14 residues long. CDR1 and CDR2 (germline): SGHKS, YYEKEE (reference sequence). The CDR3 DNA reads as TGTCCCAGCAGCTTGGACAGGGTATGGGATGGCTACACCTTC. Translated, it gives CPSSLDRVWDGYTF.